This TCR beta chain was observed in a study of cytomegalovirus exposure and HLA in healthy donors (dated by TCRdb to the late 2010s). Some background on the complete study: An earlier analysis of approximately 550 of the donors reported 276 Gb of sequence data and some 120 million unique TCR beta sequences from some 180 million T cells. A later analysis re-examined previously published TCR beta repertoires from 610 or so donors and added high-resolution HLA genotyping to investigate patterns of TCR occurrence. The number of donors typed differed by locus, with about 629-640 for A, B, C, DRB1 and DQB1, approximately 500 for DQA1, approximately 580 for DPA1, and around 430 for DPB1. Across some 400 genotyped donors of the cohort, an average of about 200,000 unique TCR beta nucleotide sequences per donor were sequenced, and around 19% of those sequences were non-productive. The genetic ancestry cluster associated with self-reported Caucasian donors included 81% of the roughly 400 genotyped donors. Both class I and class II loci were covered by HLA typing, at four-digit resolution. The study was designed to test whether signatures of past pathogen exposure could be identified by cataloging public T cell receptors. To predict cytomegalovirus infection status, the study combined high-throughput TCR immunosequencing, statistical association of individual TCRs with disease status, and machine learning. A separate validation cohort of 100 to 150 different subjects was used in addition to the roughly 640-subject first cohort. The T cell repertoires of around 730 subjects were profiled by immunosequencing and related to cytomegalovirus serostatus. Roughly 5 DR-DQ haplotypes were handled as single units for association and clustering, since linkage in the cohort was strong. Genome-wide SNP genotypes for about 65% of the roughly 670 donors were used in a later genetic analysis, which treated that subset as a discovery cohort. In the later analysis, no new phenotypic data were used to find candidate immune exposures; instead, reliance was placed on TCR beta sequences and their occurrence across donors. All discovery cohort repertoires had been generated on a single sequencing platform. In an earlier analysis of 550 to 700 of the donors, high-throughput TCR beta sequencing was used to judge whether each TCR beta V gene segment behaved as functional or pseudogenic. About 300 gigabases of sequencing data and 70 million to 100 million unique TCR sequences made up an early release that covered nearly 650 HLA-typed donors. Alongside the repertoire data, information on donor age, sex, ethnicity and CMV serostatus was compiled. Study-level results and caveats: Because the 87-base-pair reads could not distinguish some IMGT-functional V segments, including TRBV6-2 and TRBV6-3, those segments were excluded. An earlier analysis of around 500 of the donors showed that most TCR beta V segments appeared in productive rearrangements either about 87% or about 30% of the time, which broadly matched IMGT annotations. A group of highly shared sequence variants was considered likely to be a technical artifact of the sequencing pipeline. The presence/absence analyses assumed that sequencing depth was roughly uniform across donors, and that assumption may not be true. For the cohort, immune exposure information was limited to CMV serostatus. When HLA alleles, especially DR and DQ, strongly co-occurred, attributing TCR associations to individual alleles was difficult. The earlier analysis of nearly 600 of the donors excluded over 15 rarely observed V segments, including chromosome 9 orphons, because counts were too low. A later analysis associated 15,000 or so TCR beta sequences with specific HLA alleles at a false discovery rate of 0.05. Compared with equally common non-associated chains, HLA-associated TCR beta chains in a later analysis were more clonally expanded and had lower generation probabilities. HLA typing was unavailable for some donors at each locus, so association tests used only the typed subset. V-gene and J-gene trimming of TCR beta chains was associated with a missense DCLRE1C variant in a later genetic analysis, and the association was replicated in an independent cohort. The authors suggested that the approach could potentially be generalized to other disease states and immunological phenotypes. Most CMV-associated TCR beta chains appeared to be HLA-restricted in a later analysis, and the HLA associations seemed to be driven largely by CMV exposure. The classifier was reported to diagnose cytomegalovirus status with high specificity and sensitivity in both the original cohort and the validation cohort. A further reported finding was that TCR beta sequences accurately predicted the HLA-A and HLA-B alleles for most subjects in the first cohort. This cohort had only TCR beta chains sequenced, and the lack of alpha or paired-chain data limited which features could be detected. Linkage disequilibrium might explain the correlated functional status among segregating V segments, but an unknown experimental factor could not be ruled out. In a later analysis, TCR association rates were found to vary across HLA loci, with the most associated TCRs seen for DRB1 alleles and the fewest for HLA-C alleles. The study gave a list of some 150 TCR beta chains associated with cytomegalovirus. In vitro tests confirmed that a few of the cytomegalovirus-associated TCR beta chains recognize cytomegalovirus antigens. Most TCR sequences were seen in very few donors, while some public TCRs were found in many individuals. Several of the top co-occurrence clusters appeared to be linked to parvovirus B19, influenza, CMV and Epstein-Barr virus, according to a later analysis. According to a later genetic analysis, donors in an Asian-associated ancestry cluster had fewer N-insertions in productive TCRs than the approximately 630-donor mean.

Preparation of the library involved the immunoSEQ multiplex PCR assay. A mixture of 60 forward primers for TCR Vbeta segments and 13 reverse primers for TCR Jbeta segments was used in the multiplex PCR. Amplification of the CDR3 region of rearranged TCR beta genes was performed with a multiplex PCR assay on genomic DNA. The Illumina HiSeq System was used to sequence the amplified TCR beta libraries as 87-base-pair reads. In the authors' own workflow: Across the 670 or so repertoires, a later analysis counted 80 million or so unique TCR beta chains, approximately 12 million of which were shared by at least two donors. A nearest-neighbor algorithm error-corrected the raw reads and collapsed the reads into unique sequences, merging closely related sequences to remove PCR and sequencing errors. CDR3 sequences were aligned to IMGT reference sequences to assign V, D and J gene segments. For a sequence to be retained, a match of at least six nucleotides was required to both a V gene segment and a J gene segment. Rearrangements were classified as productive when the CDR3 lacked stop codons and remained in frame with V and J, and all other rearrangements were classified as non-productive. CDR3 was defined according to IMGT convention as the region running from the second conserved V-encoded cysteine to the conserved J-encoded phenylalanine. Sequences without an unambiguous match to a single V gene segment were excluded from the earlier analysis of about 640 of the donors. An earlier analysis of 587 of the donors classified V segments as functional when productive rearrangements were above 56.7% and as segregating when the standard deviation between donors was above 5%. To diagnose cytomegalovirus status from the catalog of TCR beta chain sequences, a statistical classification framework was built. In a later analysis, TCR nucleotide sequences were compared against IMGT/GENE-DB human TR gene sequences so that V and J genes could be assigned. The TCRdist pipeline was used in a later analysis to assign CDR3 sequences and most-parsimonious VDJ recombination scenarios. A later analysis defined each TCR beta chain by its CDR3 amino acid sequence plus V-gene family, and excluded reads lacking a unique V-gene family. As a way to deal with suspected cross-contamination and a sequencing artifact, a later analysis dropped 500 to 700 nucleotide sequences that were highly shared and had low generation probability. For each public chain, a later analysis derived a clonal expansion index from normalized ranks of inferred template counts within each repertoire. In a later analysis, generation probabilities were computed using a VDJ recombination model fitted to out-of-frame rearrangements, and the results were checked against IGoR. In a later analysis, hypergeometric tests were used to score TCR-TCR, TCR-HLA and TCR-CMV co-occurrence, with a repertoire-size bias correction applied to TCR pairs. A later analysis estimated false discovery rates by permuting HLA or CMV assignments 20 times. In a later analysis, co-occurring TCRs were grouped with DBSCAN, and TCRdist sequence similarity was added when clustering was performed within HLA-allele-positive subsets. Co-occurrence clustering excluded repertoires with fewer than 30,000 or more than 120,000 public chains, plus five with anomalous nucleotide sharing. In TCRdb, the immuneACCESS table is reduced to in-frame sequences with V and J assigned. These tables do not hold every clone; where another copy was compared, an unresolved V gene accounts for under half, and the others remain unexplained. The V and J calls and clone size were taken over from that table, and D and trimming were inferred from the DNA. Within this sample are 210,000 or so clones, with around 80% of them counted one time only. The ten biggest clones cover 0.71% of the sample.

Regarding this clone: The target of this receptor is not known. Per-base quality was not reported, and no clone a single base away is much larger than it.

V was cut back by 6 bases and J by 7 bases, leaving a gap of 15 bases between them. From the cysteine up to the phenylalanine, the CDR3 has a length of 14 residues. Just CDR3 DNA is preserved here, 42 bases in frame from base 1. The germline V gene provides CDR1 MGHDK and CDR2 SYGVNS. The cohort comprised fewer than 750 healthy bone marrow donors. At the time of sampling, all cohort members were nominally healthy, though unrecorded immune exposures were likely present. The donor tested CMV seronegative, placing the donor among the 350 to 400 seronegative members of the cohort. Each donor provided a peripheral blood sample, and peripheral blood mononuclear cells were used for TCR beta sequencing. Genomic DNA extraction from the blood cell samples was performed with the Qiagen DNeasy Blood Extraction Kit.

Material for sequencing was PBMCs. The V gene is TRBV25-1 and the J gene is TRBJ1-4; the D gene assignment is ambiguous. This TCR derives from a boy younger than 10 in good health and CMV-seronegative. The DNA reads as follows: TGTGCCAGCAGAGAGGGAACAATGAGTGAAAAACTGTTTTTT. It codes for CASREGTMSEKLFF. The CDR3, completed at both ends by the reference TRBV25-1 and TRBJ1-4 genes, gives the full variable domain EADIYQTPRYLVIGTGKKITLECSQTMGHDKMYWYQQDPGMELHLIHYSYGVNSTEKGDLSSESTVSRIRTEHFPLTLESARPSHTSQYLCASREGTMSEKLFFGSGTQLSVL.